The entry below gives a single T cell receptor beta chain sequence along with its context. Its antigen is unidentified. The CDR3 extends over 14 amino acids. Germline CDR1 reads SGDLS; CDR2 reads YYNGEE. V was pared by 5 bases and J by 4 bases, with 15 bases between. This specimen comes from a study of shared clonotypes between healthy human individuals. Study observations and caveats: Several donors shared 4.5% to 6.5% of their naive CD4 clonotypes.

It was CD45RO-negative cells, positively selected for CCR7, that made up naive CD8 cells, with terminally differentiated effector memory CD45RA+ cells excluded. The repertoire was sequenced with immunoSEQ multiplex PCR; TCRdb's copy has only in-frame clones and lacks some. The sample contains about 2 million clones, about 95% of which appear only once. The sample consisted of naive CD8+ T cells sorted from blood. The rearrangement joins TRBV9 to TRBJ1-2, with D maybe TRBD1 (5 bases). The source of this sequence is a man aged 18 to 30 in good health. In DNA, the CDR3 is TGTGCCAGCAGTCCACCGGGGGGTCGCTATGGCTACACCTTC. Protein sequence: CASSPPGGRYGYTF. Full variable domain (missing parts from reference TRBV9 and TRBJ1-2): DSGVTQTPKHLITATGQRVTLRCSPRSGDLSVYWYQQSLDQGLQFLIQYYNGEERAKGNILERFSAQQFPDLHSELNLSSLELGDSALYFCASSPPGGRYGYTFGSGTRLTVV.